The rows below give T cell receptor beta chains drawn from one sample of a study of OX40 agonist ivuxolimab in advanced cancers. TCRdb's table, derived via immunoSEQ multiplex PCR, lists solely in-frame clones and lacks some. The sample has 90,000 to 120,000 clones, 80% to 95% seen once; the top ten hold approximately 1.1%. Material: CD4+ or CD8+ T cells sorted from blood, obtained in a trial of the OX40 agonist ivuxolimab. These receptor sequences come from an adult with an advanced solid tumor such as melanoma, head and neck, liver or kidney cancer. CDR3s include the opening cysteine and the closing phenylalanine or tryptophan. Each record gives: V gene, D gene, J gene, clone size, CDR3 DNA, CDR3 protein. D genes are given only for firm matches. A row's size may be missing; if present it is once, few, many or a size class.

V: TRBV7-9
D: -
J: TRBJ2-7
size: -
DNA: TGTGCCAGCAGCAATCAATACGAGCAGTACTTC
CDR3: CASSNQYEQYF

V: TRBV18
D: -
J: TRBJ1-4
size: -
DNA: TGTGCCAGCTCACCGGGCGAAAAACTGTTTTTT
CDR3: CASSPGEKLFF

V: TRBV5-5
D: -
J: TRBJ1-4
size: once
DNA: TGTGCCAGCAGCTTCGGGAGACCCAGGGAAAAACTGTTTTTT
CDR3: CASSFGRPREKLFF

V: TRBV5-6
D: TRBD2
J: TRBJ2-1
size: -
DNA: TGTGCCAGCAGCTTGGATGGCGGGAGGAATGAGCAGTTCTTC
CDR3: CASSLDGGRNEQFF

V: TRBV4-2
D: -
J: TRBJ1-5
size: -
DNA: TGTGCCAGCAGCCAAGATTTTGCATCGTCCAGCCCCCAGCATTTT
CDR3: CASSQDFASSSPQHF

V: TRBV11-1
D: -
J: TRBJ2-5
size: -
DNA: TGTGCCAGCAGCCCGAGACTCACCCAAGAGACCCAGTACTTC
CDR3: CASSPRLTQETQYF

V: TRBV7-3
D: -
J: TRBJ2-3
size: few
DNA: TGTGCCAGCAGCTTAACCGGGGCGCGGACAGATACGCAGTATTTT
CDR3: CASSLTGARTDTQYF

V: TRBV5-1
D: -
J: TRBJ2-3
size: -
DNA: TGCGCCAGCAGCTTTCAGCAAGTTAGCACAGATACGCAGTATTTT
CDR3: CASSFQQVSTDTQYF

V: TRBV28
D: TRBD1
J: TRBJ1-1
size: -
DNA: TGTGCCAGCAGGGAGACAGGGGTGAACACTGAAGCTTTCTTT
CDR3: CASRETGVNTEAFF

V: TRBV7-9
D: -
J: TRBJ1-4
size: -
DNA: TGTGCCAGCAGCGTGACAGGTTTCGAAAAACTGTTTTTT
CDR3: CASSVTGFEKLFF